Below are 4 T cell receptor beta chains sequenced from a single sample in a study of T-cell memory formation after mild COVID-19. TCRdb fed the 5' RACE reads into MiXCR, producing one record per CDR3 protein. Altogether about 210,000 distinct CDR3 sequences are present, over 9.5% being singletons, with the ten largest covering approximately 3%. Sequencing was done on a sample of PBMCs or a T cell subset sorted from them (not recorded which). These receptor sequences come from a man aged 18 to 29 who had mild COVID-19 (a few samples of this study predate the infection). Cell type and time point are not known.

This clonotype was counted only a few times. The chain uses TRBV11-2 and TRBJ1-5, with D unclear. Germline lookup yields CDR1 SGHAT and CDR2 FQNNGV. There are 13 residues in the CDR3. V lost 2 bases and J 7 bases, leaving 9 bases between the germline ends. The CDR3 DNA sequence: TGTGCCAGCAGCTTACAGGTTGGACAGCCCCAGCATTTT. Translated, it gives CASSLQVGQPQHF.

The table lists this clonotype with a count of one. The J gene is TRBJ2-2, the V gene TRBV6-2 or TRBV6-3, with a tentative D call TRBD2 (6 bases). Germline V CDR1 and CDR2: MNHEY, SVGEGT. Trimming left V 7 bases short and J 2 bases short, with 14 bases between. The CDR3 sequence is 15 residues long. The CDR3 reads CASTFTGTNTGELFF. CDR3 coding DNA: TGTGCCAGCACCTTTACGGGGACTAACACCGGGGAGCTGTTTTTT.

This clonotype has only a few counts. The chain carries TRBV10-3 and TRBJ1-5, with D uncertain. Trimming pared 0 bases from V and 9 bases from J, leaving 12 bases between. Germline CDR1 and CDR2: ENHRY and SYGVKD. CDR3 size: 14 residues. Written as DNA, the CDR3 is TGTGCCATCAGTGAGTCTCTGGCTGGTCGGCCCCAGCATTTT. Protein sequence: CAISESLAGRPQHF.

The chain combines TRBV2 with TRBJ2-5, with a weak D call TRBD1 (5 bases). Germline V CDR1 and CDR2: SNHLY, FYNNEI. This CDR3 has 14 residues. The V and J ends lost 5 bases and 1 base respectively, with 11 bases between them. Here the CDR3 reads CASSSIRGQETQYF. The CDR3 region has the DNA TGTGCCAGCAGTTCGATTAGGGGCCAAGAGACCCAGTACTTC. Drawing the rest from reference TRBV2 and TRBJ2-5, the complete variable domain is EPEVTQTPSHQVTQMGQEVILRCVPISNHLYFYWYRQILGQKVEFLVSFYNNEISEKSEIFDDQFSVERPDGSNFTLKIRSTKLEDSAMYFCASSSIRGQETQYFGPGTRLLVL.